Listed below are T cell receptor beta chains from one sample, sequenced in a study of human T cells and chemical hapten exposure. TCRdb reanalysed the RACE reads using MiXCR and keeps one entry per CDR3 protein. The table records 50,000 to 80,000 distinct CDR3 sequences, approximately 9.9% of them present only once. The sequencing used whole blood, collected in connection with sensitization to the hapten diphenylcyclopropenone (DPC). All receptors derive from a woman under 40 with alopecia areata. Some clones in this sample may be carry-over from other donors' samples. CDR3s include the opening cysteine and the closing phenylalanine or tryptophan. The order of the fields is J gene, clone size, V gene, CDR3 length, D gene, CDR3 DNA, CDR3 protein. The D gene is left open where the match is weak. Only part of the rows carry a size: once, few, many, or a class if the clone is expanded.

TRBJ1-1,many,TRBV29-1,11,NA,TGCAGCGTCGCAAAGAACACTGAAGCTTTCTTT,CSVAKNTEAFF
TRBJ2-7,few,TRBV18,14,NA,TGTGCCAGCTCAGCCCAGGGGAGCTCCTACGAGCAGTACTTC,CASSAQGSSYEQYF
TRBJ1-1,few,TRBV6-6,15,TRBD1,TGTGCCAGCAGTGGAAGGGACAGGTCGAACACTGAAGCTTTCTTT,CASSGRDRSNTEAFF
TRBJ2-3,many,TRBV7-6,15,TRBD2,TGTGCCAGCAGCTCCTTAGCGGGAGGGACAGATACGCAGTATTTT,CASSSLAGGTDTQYF
TRBJ1-5,many,TRBV24-1,16,TRBD1,TGTGCCACCAGTGATTTGACAGGGGACAGCAATCAGCCCCAGCATTTT,CATSDLTGDSNQPQHF
TRBJ1-2,few,TRBV28,12,NA,TGTGCCAGCGGCAGGGGATTAGATGGCTACACCTTC,CASGRGLDGYTF
TRBJ2-2,NA,TRBV7-8,16,NA,TGTGCCAGCAGCTTAGCGCTAGGGGTTCCTACCGGGGAGCTGTTTTTT,CASSLALGVPTGELFF
TRBJ1-1,NA,TRBV28,13,NA,TGTGCCAGCAGTTATGAGGCGGTTACTGAAGCTTTCTTT,CASSYEAVTEAFF
TRBJ1-1,NA,TRBV2,13,NA,TGTGCCAGCAGTCAGGGATGGAACACTGAAGCTTTCTTT,CASSQGWNTEAFF
TRBJ2-1,many,TRBV4-3,15,NA,TGCGCCAGCAGCCAAGATCAAGTATCGTACAATGAGCAGTTCTTC,CASSQDQVSYNEQFF
TRBJ2-3,NA,TRBV5-1,14,TRBD2,TGCGCCAGCAGCCGGCGGGAGTTCACAGATACGCAGTATTTT,CASSRREFTDTQYF
TRBJ1-1,NA,TRBV2,13,NA,TGTGCCAGCAGTGGCCAGGGGAACACTGAAGCTTTCTTT,CASSGQGNTEAFF
TRBJ1-5,many,TRBV5-6,16,TRBD1,TGTGCCAGCAGCTTGACGGGACAGGGCTCGAGTCAGCCCCAGCATTTT,CASSLTGQGSSQPQHF
TRBJ2-2,many,TRBV28,13,NA,TGTGCCTGCACAGATATCAACACCGGGGAGCTGTTTTTT,CACTDINTGELFF
TRBJ1-4,few,TRBV2,14,TRBD1,TGTGCCAGCGCACGACAGGGGATAAATGAAAAACTGTTTTTT,CASARQGINEKLFF